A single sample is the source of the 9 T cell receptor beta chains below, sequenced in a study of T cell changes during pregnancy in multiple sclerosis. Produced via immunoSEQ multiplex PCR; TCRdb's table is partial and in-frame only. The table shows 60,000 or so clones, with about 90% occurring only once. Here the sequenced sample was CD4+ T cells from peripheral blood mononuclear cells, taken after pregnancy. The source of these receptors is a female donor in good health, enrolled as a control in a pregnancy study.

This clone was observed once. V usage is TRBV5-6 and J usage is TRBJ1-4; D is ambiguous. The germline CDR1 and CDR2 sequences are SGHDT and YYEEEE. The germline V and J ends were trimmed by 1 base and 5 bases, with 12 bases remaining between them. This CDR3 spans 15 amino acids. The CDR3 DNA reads TGTGCCAGCAGCTTGACCAGGTTAACGAATGAAAAACTGTTTTTT. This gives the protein CASSLTRLTNEKLFF.

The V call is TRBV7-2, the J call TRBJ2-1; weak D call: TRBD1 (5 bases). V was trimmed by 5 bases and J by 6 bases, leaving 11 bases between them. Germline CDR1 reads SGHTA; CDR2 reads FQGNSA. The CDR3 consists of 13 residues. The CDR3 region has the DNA TGTGCCAGCAGCCCCCCGACAGCCAATGAGCAGTTCTTC. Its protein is CASSPPTANEQFF.

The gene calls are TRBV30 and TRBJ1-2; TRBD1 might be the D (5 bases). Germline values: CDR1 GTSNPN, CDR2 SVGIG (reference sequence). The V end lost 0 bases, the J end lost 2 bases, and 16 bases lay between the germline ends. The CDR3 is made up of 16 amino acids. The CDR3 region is CAWSVRGLGTNYGYTF. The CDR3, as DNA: TGTGCCTGGAGTGTCCGGGGGTTGGGGACCAACTATGGCTACACCTTC.

The CDR3 spells CAWSYRPVNYGYTF. The CDR3 DNA sequence: TGTGCCTGGAGCTACCGCCCGGTTAACTATGGCTACACCTTC. V and J are TRBV30 and TRBJ1-2, with D hard to call. Trimming stripped 3 bases from V and 1 base from J, with 12 bases between. The germline V gene has CDR1 GTSNPN and CDR2 SVGIG (reference sequence). This CDR3 comprises 14 residues.

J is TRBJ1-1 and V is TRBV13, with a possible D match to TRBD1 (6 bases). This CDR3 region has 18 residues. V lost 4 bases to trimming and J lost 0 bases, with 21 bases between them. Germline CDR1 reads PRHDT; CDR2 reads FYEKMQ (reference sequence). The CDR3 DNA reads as TGTGCCAGCAGCTCACCTTACCGGACAGACACGGTGAACACTGAAGCTTTCTTT. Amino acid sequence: CASSSPYRTDTVNTEAFF.

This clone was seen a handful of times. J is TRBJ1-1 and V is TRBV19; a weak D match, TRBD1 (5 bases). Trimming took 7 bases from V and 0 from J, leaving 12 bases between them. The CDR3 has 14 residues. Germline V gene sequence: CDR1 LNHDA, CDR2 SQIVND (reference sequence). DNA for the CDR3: TGTGCCAGTACCCGGGAGGGGCTGAACACTGAAGCTTTCTTT. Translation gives CASTREGLNTEAFF.

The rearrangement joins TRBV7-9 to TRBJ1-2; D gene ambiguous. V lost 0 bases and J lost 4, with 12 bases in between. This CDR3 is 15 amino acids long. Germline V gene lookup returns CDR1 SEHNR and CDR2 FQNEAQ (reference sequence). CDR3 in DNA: TGTGCCAGCAGCTTAGCGAACCGGGAAACCTATGGCTACACCTTC. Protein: CASSLANRETYGYTF.

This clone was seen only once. CDR3 residues: CAWSRGQSSYEQYF. The CDR3 region has the DNA TGTGCCTGGAGTAGGGGGCAGAGCTCCTACGAGCAGTACTTC. The V gene is TRBV30, the J gene TRBJ2-7; 7 bases line up with TRBD1. This CDR3 is built from 14 residues. The V segment lost 2 bases and the J segment 0 bases; nucleotides outside the gene matches: 4. Looked up from germline, CDR1 is GTSNPN and CDR2 is SVGIG (reference sequence). The complete variable domain, with remaining parts taken from reference TRBV30 and TRBJ2-7, reads SQTIHQWPATLVQPVGSPLSLECTVEGTSNPNLYWYRQAAGRGLQLLFYSVGIGQISSEVPQNLSASRPQDRQFILSSKKLLLSDSGFYLCAWSRGQSSYEQYFGPGTRLTVT.

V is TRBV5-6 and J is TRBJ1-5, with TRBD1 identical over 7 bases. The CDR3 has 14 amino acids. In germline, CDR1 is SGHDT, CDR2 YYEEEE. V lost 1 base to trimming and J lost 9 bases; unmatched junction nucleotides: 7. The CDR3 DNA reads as TGTGCCAGCAGCTTGCGACAGGGAAAACCGCCCCAGCATTTT. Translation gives CASSLRQGKPPQHF. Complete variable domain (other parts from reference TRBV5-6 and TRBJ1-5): DAGVTQSPTHLIKTRGQQVTLRCSPKSGHDTVSWYQQALGQGPQFIFQYYEEEERQRGNFPDRFSGHQFPNYSSELNVNALLLGDSALYLCASSLRQGKPPQHFGDGTRLSIL.